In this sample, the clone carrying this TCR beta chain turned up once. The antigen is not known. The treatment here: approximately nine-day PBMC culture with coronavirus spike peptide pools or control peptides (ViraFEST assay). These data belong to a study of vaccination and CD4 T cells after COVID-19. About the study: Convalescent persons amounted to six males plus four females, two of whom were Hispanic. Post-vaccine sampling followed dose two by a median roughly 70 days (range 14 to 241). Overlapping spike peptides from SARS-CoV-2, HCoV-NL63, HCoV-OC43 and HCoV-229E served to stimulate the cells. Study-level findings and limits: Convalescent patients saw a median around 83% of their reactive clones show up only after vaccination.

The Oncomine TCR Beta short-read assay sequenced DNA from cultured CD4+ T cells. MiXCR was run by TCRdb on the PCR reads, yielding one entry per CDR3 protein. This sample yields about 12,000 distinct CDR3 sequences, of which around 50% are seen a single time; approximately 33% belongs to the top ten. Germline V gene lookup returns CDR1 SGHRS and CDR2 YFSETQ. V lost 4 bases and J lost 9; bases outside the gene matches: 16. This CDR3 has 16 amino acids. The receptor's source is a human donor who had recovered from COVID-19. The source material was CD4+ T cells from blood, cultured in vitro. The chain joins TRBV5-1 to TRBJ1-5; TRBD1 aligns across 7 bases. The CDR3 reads CASSPNPGTDMMPQHF. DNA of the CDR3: TGCGCCAGCAGCCCTAACCCAGGGACAGACATGATGCCCCAGCATTTT.